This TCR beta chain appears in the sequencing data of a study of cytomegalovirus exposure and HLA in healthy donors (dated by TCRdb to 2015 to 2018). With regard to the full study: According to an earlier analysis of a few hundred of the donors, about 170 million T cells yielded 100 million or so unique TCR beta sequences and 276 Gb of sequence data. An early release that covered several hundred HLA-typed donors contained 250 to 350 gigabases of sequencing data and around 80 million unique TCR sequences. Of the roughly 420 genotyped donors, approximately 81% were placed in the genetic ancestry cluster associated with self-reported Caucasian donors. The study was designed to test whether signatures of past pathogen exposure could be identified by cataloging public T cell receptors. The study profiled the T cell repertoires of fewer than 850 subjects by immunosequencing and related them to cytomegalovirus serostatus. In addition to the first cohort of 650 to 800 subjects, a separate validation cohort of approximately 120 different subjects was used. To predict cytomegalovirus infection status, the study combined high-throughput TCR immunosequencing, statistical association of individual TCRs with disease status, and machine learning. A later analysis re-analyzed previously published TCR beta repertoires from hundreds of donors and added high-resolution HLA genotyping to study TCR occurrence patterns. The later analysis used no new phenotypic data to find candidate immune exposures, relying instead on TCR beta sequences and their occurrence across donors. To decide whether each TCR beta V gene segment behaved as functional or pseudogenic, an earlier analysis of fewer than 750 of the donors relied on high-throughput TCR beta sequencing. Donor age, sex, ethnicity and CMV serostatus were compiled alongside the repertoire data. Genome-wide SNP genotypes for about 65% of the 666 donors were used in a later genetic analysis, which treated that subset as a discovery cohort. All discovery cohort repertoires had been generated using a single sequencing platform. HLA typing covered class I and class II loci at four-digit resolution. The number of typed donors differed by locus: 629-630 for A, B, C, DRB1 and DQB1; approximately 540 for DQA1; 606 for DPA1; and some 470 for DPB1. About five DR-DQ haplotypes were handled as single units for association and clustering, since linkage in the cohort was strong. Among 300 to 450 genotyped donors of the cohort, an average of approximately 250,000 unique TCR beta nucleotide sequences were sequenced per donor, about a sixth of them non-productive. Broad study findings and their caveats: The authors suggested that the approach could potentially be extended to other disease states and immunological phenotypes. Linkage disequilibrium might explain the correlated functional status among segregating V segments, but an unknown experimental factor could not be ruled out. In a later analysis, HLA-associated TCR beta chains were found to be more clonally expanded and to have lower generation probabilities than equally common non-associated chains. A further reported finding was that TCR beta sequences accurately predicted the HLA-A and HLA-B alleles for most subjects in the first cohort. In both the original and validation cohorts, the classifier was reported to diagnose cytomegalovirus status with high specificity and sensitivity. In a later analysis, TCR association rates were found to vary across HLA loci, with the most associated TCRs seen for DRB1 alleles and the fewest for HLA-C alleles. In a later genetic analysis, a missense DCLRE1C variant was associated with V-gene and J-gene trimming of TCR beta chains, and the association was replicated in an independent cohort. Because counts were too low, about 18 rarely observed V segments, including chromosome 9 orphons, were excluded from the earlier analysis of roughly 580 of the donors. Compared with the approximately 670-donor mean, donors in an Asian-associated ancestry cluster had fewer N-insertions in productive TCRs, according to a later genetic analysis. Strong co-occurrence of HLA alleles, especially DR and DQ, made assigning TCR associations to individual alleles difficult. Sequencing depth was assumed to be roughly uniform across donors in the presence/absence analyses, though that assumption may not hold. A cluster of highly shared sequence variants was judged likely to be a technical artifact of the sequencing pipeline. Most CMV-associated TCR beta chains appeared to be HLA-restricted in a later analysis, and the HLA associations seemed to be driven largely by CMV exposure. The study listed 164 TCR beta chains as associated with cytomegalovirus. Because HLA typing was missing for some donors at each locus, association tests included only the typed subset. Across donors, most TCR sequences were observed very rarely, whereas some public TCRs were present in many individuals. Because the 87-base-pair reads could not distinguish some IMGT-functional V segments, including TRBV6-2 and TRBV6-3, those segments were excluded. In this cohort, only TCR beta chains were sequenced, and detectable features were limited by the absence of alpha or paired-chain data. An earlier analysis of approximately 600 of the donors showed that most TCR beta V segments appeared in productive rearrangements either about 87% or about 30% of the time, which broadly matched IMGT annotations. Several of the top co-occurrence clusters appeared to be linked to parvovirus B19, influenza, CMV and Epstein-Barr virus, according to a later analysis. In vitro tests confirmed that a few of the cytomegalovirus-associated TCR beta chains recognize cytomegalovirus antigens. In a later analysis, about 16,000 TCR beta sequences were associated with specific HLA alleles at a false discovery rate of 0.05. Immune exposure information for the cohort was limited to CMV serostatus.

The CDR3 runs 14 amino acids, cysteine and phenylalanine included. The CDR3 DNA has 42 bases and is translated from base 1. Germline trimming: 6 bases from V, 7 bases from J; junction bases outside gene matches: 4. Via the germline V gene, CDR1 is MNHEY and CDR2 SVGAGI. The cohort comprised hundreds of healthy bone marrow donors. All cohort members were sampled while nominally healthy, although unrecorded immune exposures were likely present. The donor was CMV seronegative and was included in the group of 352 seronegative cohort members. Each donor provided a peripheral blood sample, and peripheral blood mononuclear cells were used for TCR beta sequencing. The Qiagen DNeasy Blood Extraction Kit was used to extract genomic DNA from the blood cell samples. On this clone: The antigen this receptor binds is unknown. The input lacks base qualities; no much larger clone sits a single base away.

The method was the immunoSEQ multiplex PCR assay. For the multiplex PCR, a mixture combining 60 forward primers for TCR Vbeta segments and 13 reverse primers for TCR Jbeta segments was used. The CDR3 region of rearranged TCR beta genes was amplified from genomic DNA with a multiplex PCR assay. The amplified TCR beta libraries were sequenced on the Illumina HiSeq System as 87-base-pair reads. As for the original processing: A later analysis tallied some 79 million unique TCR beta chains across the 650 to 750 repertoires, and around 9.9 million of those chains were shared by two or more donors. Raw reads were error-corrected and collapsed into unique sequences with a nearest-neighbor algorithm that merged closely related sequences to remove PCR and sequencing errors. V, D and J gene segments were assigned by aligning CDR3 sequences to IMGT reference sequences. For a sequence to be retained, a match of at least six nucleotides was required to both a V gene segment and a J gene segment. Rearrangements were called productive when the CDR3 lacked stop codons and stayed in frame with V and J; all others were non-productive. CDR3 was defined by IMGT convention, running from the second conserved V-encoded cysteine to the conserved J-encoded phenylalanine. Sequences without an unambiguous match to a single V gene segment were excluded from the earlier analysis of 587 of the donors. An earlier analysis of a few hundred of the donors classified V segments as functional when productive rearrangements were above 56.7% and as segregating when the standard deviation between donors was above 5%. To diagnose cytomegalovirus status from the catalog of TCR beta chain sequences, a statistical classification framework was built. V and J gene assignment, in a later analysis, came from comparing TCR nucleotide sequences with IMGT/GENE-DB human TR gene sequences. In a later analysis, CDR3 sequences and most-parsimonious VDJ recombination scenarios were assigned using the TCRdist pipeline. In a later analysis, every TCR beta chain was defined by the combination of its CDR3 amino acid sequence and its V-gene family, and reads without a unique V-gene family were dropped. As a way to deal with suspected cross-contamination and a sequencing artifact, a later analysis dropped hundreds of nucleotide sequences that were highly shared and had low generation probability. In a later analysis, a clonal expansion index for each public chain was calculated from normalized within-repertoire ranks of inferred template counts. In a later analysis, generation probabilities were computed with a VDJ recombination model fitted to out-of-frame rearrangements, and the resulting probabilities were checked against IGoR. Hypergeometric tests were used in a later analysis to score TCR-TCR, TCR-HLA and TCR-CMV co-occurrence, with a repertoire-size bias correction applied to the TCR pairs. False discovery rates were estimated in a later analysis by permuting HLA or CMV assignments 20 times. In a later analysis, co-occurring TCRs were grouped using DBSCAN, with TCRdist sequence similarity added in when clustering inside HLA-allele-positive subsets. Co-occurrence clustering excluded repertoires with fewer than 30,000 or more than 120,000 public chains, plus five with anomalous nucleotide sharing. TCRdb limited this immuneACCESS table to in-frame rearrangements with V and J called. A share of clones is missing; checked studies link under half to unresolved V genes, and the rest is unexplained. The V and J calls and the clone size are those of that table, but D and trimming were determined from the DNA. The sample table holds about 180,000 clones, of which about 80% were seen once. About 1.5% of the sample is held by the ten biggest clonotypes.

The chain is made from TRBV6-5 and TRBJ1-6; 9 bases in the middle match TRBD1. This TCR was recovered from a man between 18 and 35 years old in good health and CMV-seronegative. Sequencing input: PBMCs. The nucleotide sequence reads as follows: TGTGCCAGCAGGTCCGACAGGGGGAATTCACCCCTCCACTTT. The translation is CASRSDRGNSPLHF.